A single sample is the source of the 16 T cell receptor beta chains below, sequenced in a study of T cell repertoires in cytomegalovirus infection. Which antigens these TCRs recognize remains unknown. TCRdb analysed the reads with MiXCR anew, one entry per CDR3 protein. The sample has approximately 910,000 distinct CDR3 sequences; 31% are singletons. Material: cultured CD8+ T cells from PBMCs, obtained from culture after CMV antigen stimulation. Source of these receptors: a human donor in good health (CMV status not recorded). Some clones in this sample may be carry-over from other donors' samples.

The chain couples TRBV25-1 to TRBJ2-5; 7 positions match TRBD1. The trim removed 5 bases at V and 0 bases at J, leaving 6 bases unmatched. The CDR3 sequence is 15 residues long. CDR1 is MGHDK, CDR2 SYGVNS, per germline. The CDR3 region has the DNA TGTGCCAGCAGTCAAAGGGGGCTGTACCAAGAGACCCAGTACTTC. This encodes CASSQRGLYQETQYF.

In this sample, this clonotype turned up a few times. This chain joins TRBV6-2 or TRBV6-3 and TRBJ1-2; D is undetermined. The length of the CDR3 is 15 residues. Germline V gene sequence: CDR1 MNHEY, CDR2 SVGEGT. Trimming pared 0 bases from V and 4 bases from J, leaving 12 bases between. The chain's CDR3 is CASSYSKASGYGYTF. CDR3 DNA sequence: TGTGCCAGCAGTTACTCGAAGGCCAGCGGCTATGGCTACACCTTC.

The V call is TRBV7-6, the J call TRBJ1-2; D is uncertain. This CDR3 has 14 amino acids. Germline lookup yields CDR1 SGHVS and CDR2 FNYEAQ. V lost 5 bases and J 8 bases, leaving 18 bases between the germline ends. CDR3 residues: CASSPAAAPAGYTF. The CDR3 DNA reads as TGTGCCAGCAGCCCAGCCGCGGCCCCGGCCGGCTACACCTTC.

The rearrangement links TRBV10-2 to TRBJ2-2, with 12 bases aligning to TRBD2. Germline assignment: CDR1 WSHSY and CDR2 SAAADI. The CDR3 consists of 17 residues. V shed 4 bases, J shed 0 bases, and the junction held 3 bases outside the gene matches. Here the CDR3 DNA reads TGCGCCAGCAGTGGGACTAGCGGGGAAACGAACACCGGGGAGCTGTTTTTT. The encoded protein is CASSGTSGETNTGELFF.

This clonotype has just one count. The V gene is TRBV6-2 or TRBV6-3, the J gene TRBJ1-5, with D possibly being TRBD1 (5 bases). This CDR3 is 16 amino acids long. V dropped 5 bases and J dropped 0 bases, with 14 bases sitting between them. CDR1 is MNHEY, CDR2 SVGEGT, per germline. The CDR3 region is CASSSGALYSNQPQHF. Here the CDR3 DNA reads TGTGCCAGCAGTAGCGGGGCCCTATATAGCAATCAGCCCCAGCATTTT.

This clonotype was observed a handful of times. A read error may be the cause here, since a much bigger clone is one base away. DNA for the CDR3: TGTGCCAGCAGCCGGGGGGGCTCTGGAAACACCATATATTTT. Protein: CASSRGGSGNTIYF. This chain connects TRBV7-6 to TRBJ1-3; possibly TRBD1 for D (5 bases). CDR1 and CDR2 (germline): SGHVS, FNYEAQ. There are 14 residues in the CDR3. Trimming left V 5 bases short and J 0 bases short, with 8 bases between.

This clonotype has a count of ten or more. This chain connects TRBV12-3 or TRBV12-4 to TRBJ2-1; TRBD2 aligns across 8 bases. J gave up 4 bases and V 8 bases, and 10 bases lay outside the gene matches. This CDR3 has 15 amino acids. The CDR3 loop is CASGPGGGLYNEQFF. The CDR3 nucleotides are TGTGCCAGCGGGCCAGGCGGGGGGCTTTACAATGAGCAGTTCTTC.

The rearrangement uses TRBV6-5 and TRBJ1-5; 7 bases agree with TRBD1. The CDR3 sequence is 16 residues long. Trimming removed 6 bases from V and 0 bases from J; junction bases left unmatched: 8. Germline assignment: CDR1 MNHEY and CDR2 SVGAGI. CDR3 amino acids: CASSTHRGNSNQPQHF. The CDR3 DNA sequence: TGTGCCAGCAGCACACACAGGGGAAATAGCAATCAGCCCCAGCATTTT.

The sample holds a few counts of this clonotype. The chain employs TRBV28 and TRBJ2-7, with no clear D. CDR3 size: 10 residues. The V end was cut by 8 bases, the J end by 3 bases, with 5 bases between. Germline V lookup: CDR1 MDHEN, CDR2 SYDVKM. The CDR3 region has the DNA TGTGCCAGCCCCCACTACGAGCAGTACGTC. This sequence encodes CASPHYEQYV.

In this sample, this clonotype turned up a few times. The chain employs TRBV6-1 and TRBJ1-2, with D perhaps TRBD1 (6 bases). Between the trimmed V and J ends, which lost 3 bases and 8 bases, there was a span of 22 bases. Germline values: CDR1 MNHNS, CDR2 SASEGT. CDR3 size: 16 residues. CDR3 in DNA: TGTGCCAGCAGTGATTTTCGTGGGGGCGCGGCGAGGGGCTACACCTTC. Amino acids: CASSDFRGGAARGYTF.

The sample holds a few counts of this clonotype. The chain combines TRBV7-9 with TRBJ1-1; tentative D call: TRBD1 (5 bases). Germline CDR1 and CDR2: SEHNR and FQNEAQ (reference sequence). Trimming left V 5 bases short and J 7 bases short, with 14 bases between. CDR3 length equals 13 residues. In nucleotides, the CDR3 is TGTGCCAGCAGCCCCCCCTTGGACAATGAAGCTTTCTTT. Translation: CASSPPLDNEAFF.

This clonotype was picked up one time. V and J are TRBV15 and TRBJ1-5; possible D gene TRBD1, 6 bases. Per the germline V gene, CDR1 is LNHNV and CDR2 is YYDKDF (reference sequence). This CDR3 has 14 residues. Between the trimmed V and J ends, which lost 5 bases and 5 bases, there was a span of 13 bases. The CDR3 nucleotides are TGTGCCACCAGCGGCTGGGGGCGCGATCAGCCCCAGCATTTT. Residues: CATSGWGRDQPQHF.

This chain uses TRBV5-1 with TRBJ1-1; D is possibly TRBD1 (5 bases). The CDR3 runs to 14 residues. Trimming took off 3 bases at V and 0 bases at J, with 9 bases between the two ends. Germline V CDR1 and CDR2: SGHRS, YFSETQ. CDR3 in amino acids: CASSWTSMNTEAFF. The CDR3 nucleotides read TGCGCCAGCAGCTGGACATCTATGAACACTGAAGCTTTCTTT.

The chain combines TRBV12-3 or TRBV12-4 with TRBJ2-7; 9 nucleotides align to TRBD1. The ends lost 6 bases at V and 5 bases at J; junction bases unmatched: 2. The CDR3 runs 12 residues. CDR3 DNA: TGTGCCAGCAGCAGGGACAGGGACGAGCAGTACGTC. It codes for CASSRDRDEQYV.

The chain employs TRBV12-5 and TRBJ1-1; D remains ambiguous. Germline values: CDR1 LGHNT, CDR2 FRNRAP. The CDR3 has 14 amino acids. V lost 7 bases and J lost 0, with 12 bases in between. CDR3 in DNA: TGTGCTAGTGCCCATCCCCCCTTGAACACTGAAGCTTTCTTT. Translated: CASAHPPLNTEAFF.

The rearrangement joins TRBV10-3 to TRBJ2-7; D unresolved. The CDR3 sequence is 12 residues long. Germline CDR1 ENHRY, CDR2 SYGVKD. The ends were cut back, 3 bases at V and 4 bases at J, with 7 bases in the middle. The CDR3 loop reads CAISDTLYEQYV. The CDR3 DNA is TGTGCCATCAGTGACACTCTTTACGAGCAGTACGTC.